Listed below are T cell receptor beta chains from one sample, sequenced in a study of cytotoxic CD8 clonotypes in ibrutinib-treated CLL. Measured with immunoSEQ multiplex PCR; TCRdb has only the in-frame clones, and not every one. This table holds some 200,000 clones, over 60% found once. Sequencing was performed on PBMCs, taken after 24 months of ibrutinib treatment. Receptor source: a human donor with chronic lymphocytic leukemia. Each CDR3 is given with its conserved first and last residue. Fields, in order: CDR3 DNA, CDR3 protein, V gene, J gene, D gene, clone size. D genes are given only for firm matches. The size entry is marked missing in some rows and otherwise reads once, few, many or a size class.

TGTGCCAGCAGCCAAGACCCAGGGGGATTTGAAAAACTGTTTTTT,CASSQDPGGFEKLFF,TRBV4-2,TRBJ1-4,TRBD1,-
TGTGCCAGTAGTCCGACGCGGTGGCCGCAGTATTTT,CASSPTRWPQYF,TRBV19,TRBJ2-3,-,-
TGTGCCAGCAGCCAAGGTTGGTCGGCTAGCGGGGGCGAGCAGTTCTTC,CASSQGWSASGGEQFF,TRBV4-2,TRBJ2-1,TRBD2,-
TGTGCCAGTACTAGCACCGGGACAGTATGGAACACTGAAGCTTTCTTT,CASTSTGTVWNTEAFF,TRBV19,TRBJ1-1,TRBD1,few
TGTGCCAGTAGTATCCAGAGTACTCAGCCCCAGCATTTT,CASSIQSTQPQHF,TRBV19,TRBJ1-5,-,-
TGTGCCAGTCCCTTAGCGGGAGGGCGGGATGAGCAGTTCTTC,CASPLAGGRDEQFF,TRBV13,TRBJ2-1,TRBD2,-
TGTGCCAGCAGTCTCGGAGGGGAGTACAATGAGCAGTTCTTC,CASSLGGEYNEQFF,TRBV4-2,TRBJ2-1,-,few
TGTGCCAGCACCACCATAGCGGGAGCAGATACGCAGTATTTT,CASTTIAGADTQYF,TRBV27,TRBJ2-3,TRBD2,-
TGTGCCAGCAGTGCACGGACTAGCGGGAGATTGGATACGCAGTATTTT,CASSARTSGRLDTQYF,TRBV28,TRBJ2-3,TRBD2,-
TGCGCCAGCAGCTTGCAGGGTCGGTACGCTGAAGCTTTCTTT,CASSLQGRYAEAFF,TRBV5-1,TRBJ1-1,-,once
TGCGCCAGCAGCTGGGGCAGCGGGGAGCTGTTTTTT,CASSWGSGELFF,TRBV5-1,TRBJ2-2,-,-
TGTGCCTGTGGGATAGAAAAACTGTTTTTT,CACGIEKLFF,TRBV30,TRBJ1-4,-,few
TGTGCCAGCAGTTACGGCACCGGGGAGCTGTTTTTT,CASSYGTGELFF,TRBV6-5,TRBJ2-2,-,-
TGTGCCAGCGGGAGCGGAACCACAGATACGCAGTATTTT,CASGSGTTDTQYF,TRBV28,TRBJ2-3,-,-
TGTGCCAGCAGTGAAGCGCGGACAGCCTATGGCTACACCTTC,CASSEARTAYGYTF,TRBV2,TRBJ1-2,-,-
TGTGCCAGCAGTCCCAGCACAGATACGCAGTATTTT,CASSPSTDTQYF,TRBV27,TRBJ2-3,-,-
TGTGCCAGCTCACCAGTGACCGGGCAGGTTGACAACGTCCTGACTTTC,CASSPVTGQVDNVLTF,TRBV18,TRBJ2-6,-,-
TGTGCCAGCAGCGTATCCGGACTAGCGGGAGTTTATGAGCAGTTCTTC,CASSVSGLAGVYEQFF,TRBV9,TRBJ2-1,TRBD2,-
TGTGCCAGCAGCTTACTAGCGGGAGGTGACTACGAGCAGTACTTC,CASSLLAGGDYEQYF,TRBV5-4,TRBJ2-7,TRBD2,once
TGTGCCAGCAGTTTGTGGGACCGAGGAAAGAACACTGAAGCTTTCTTT,CASSLWDRGKNTEAFF,TRBV28,TRBJ1-1,-,-
TGTGCCAGCAGCCTACAGGGGGCGGGAGCCTACGAGCAGTACTTC,CASSLQGAGAYEQYF,TRBV28,TRBJ2-7,TRBD1,-
TGTGCCATCAGTGAGATTTACACTGAAGCTTTCTTT,CAISEIYTEAFF,TRBV10-3,TRBJ1-1,-,-
TGTGCCAGCAGCTCCGACAGGGGCAATGAGCAGTTCTTC,CASSSDRGNEQFF,TRBV11-2,TRBJ2-1,TRBD1,few
TGTGCCAGCAGCTTGAGTCTAGCGGGAGGGGATGAGCAGTTCTTC,CASSLSLAGGDEQFF,TRBV13,TRBJ2-1,TRBD2,few
TGTGCCAGCAGCCAAGACTCTTCAGGGAGCAATCAGCCCCAGCATTTT,CASSQDSSGSNQPQHF,TRBV4-2,TRBJ1-5,-,-
TGTGCCAGCAGCTTAGTATCCACCTCTGGGGCCAACGTCCTGACTTTC,CASSLVSTSGANVLTF,TRBV7-2,TRBJ2-6,-,-
TGTGCCAGCAGCTTGGGACGGGGGAACTATGGCTACACCTTC,CASSLGRGNYGYTF,TRBV11-2,TRBJ1-2,-,-
TGCGCCAGCAGCCAAGACCGTCGACTATACTACAATGAGCAGTTCTTC,CASSQDRRLYYNEQFF,TRBV4-3,TRBJ2-1,-,-
TGTGCCAGCAGCCCCCGAGTAAAGCGGTACGAGCAGTACTTC,CASSPRVKRYEQYF,TRBV9,TRBJ2-7,-,-